This T cell receptor (beta chain) was recovered during a study of graft-versus-host responses after intestinal transplantation (dated by TCRdb to about 2021). Background on the whole study: The transplants that recipients got were multivisceral, liver-intestinal, or isolated intestinal. All recipients received anti-thymocyte globulin induction followed by maintenance tacrolimus and steroids for about three years. After intestinal transplantation, graft-versus-host and host-versus-graft alloreactive T cell clones were followed in the graft, circulation and bone marrow using bulk TCR-beta CDR3 sequencing. To identify alloreactive clones, pre-transplant mixed lymphocyte reaction products were sequenced and then compared with unstimulated pre-transplant donor and recipient T cells. The cohort enrolled 24 intestinal transplant recipients, one of whom was a retransplant, and a few patients without pretransplant specimens were excluded. Donor T cell macrochimerism was defined as a peak of at least 4% donor T cells among recipient peripheral blood mononuclear cells. Rather than being sequenced by the commercial service, samples from a few later patients were sequenced in-house on an Illumina MiSeq and processed with MiXCR.

Sample time point, as interpreted from the label and publication: cells obtained before transplantation from donor or recipient. CD3+CD4+ and CD3+CD8+ populations were FACS-sorted from unstimulated pre-transplant donor and recipient cells taken from spleen or lymph nodes. From its cysteine to its phenylalanine, the CDR3 spans 14 amino acids. This entry keeps only the CDR3 DNA: 42 bases, framed from base 1. V lost 3 bases and J lost 8 bases, and the count of bases not matched to a germline gene is 7. Taken from the germline V gene (reference sequence), the CDR1 and CDR2 loops are WNHNN and SYGVQD. The paper's findings and limits, for the study overall: Peak levels of circulating GvH clones were associated with declines in HvG clones early after transplant. High GvH to HvG T cell clonal ratios were observed in the allografts of patients with donor T cell macrochimerism. GvH clones were detected in recipient bone marrow, and some of these GvH clones were observed earlier in ileal mucosa or blood, consistent with an intestinal mucosal origin. The conclusions were limited by the relatively low number and heterogeneity of the intestinal transplant patients.

The library was built by means of the immunoSEQ multiplex PCR assay. For most patients, genomic DNA was isolated with the Qiagen DNeasy Blood and Tissue Kit and shipped frozen to Adaptive Biotechnologies for TCR sequencing. Adaptive Biotechnologies carried out high-throughput TCR-beta CDR3 sequencing of genomic DNA for most patients. The paper's processing steps were these. TCR sequencing data for some 17 patients were retrieved from Adaptive's ImmunoSEQ software; three other patients were processed with MiXCR and VDJtools. CD4 versus CD8 sorting errors were corrected by removing sequences found in both subsets at a frequency ratio below 5:1. Because the origin of CDR3 nucleotide sequences shared between donor and recipient could not be assigned, those sequences were removed. To count as alloreactive, a clone needed at least 2-fold expansion over unstimulated cells and a minimum CFSE-low frequency of 0.002% (template counts) or 0.001% (read counts). Mappable clones were those detected in sequenced pre-transplant spleen, lymph node, or MLR CFSE-low populations of the donor or recipient. Cumulative frequency of alloreactive clones was calculated as a percentage of all sequences weighted by copy number. Here the immuneACCESS table is served through TCRdb, limited to in-frame sequences with V and J called. Missing clones are a known gap in these copies; in checked studies unresolved V genes cover under half, and the rest lacks a known reason. The DNA gave D and trimming, while V, J and clone size come from that table. The table for this sample lists around 120,000 clones; around 93% of them were counted only once. The ten largest clonotypes hold 0.09% to 0.15% of the sample.

As concerns this clone: The antigen it recognizes is unknown. Base qualities are missing; no much larger clone stands one base away.

The rearrangement combines TRBV10-1 with TRBJ2-1; 7 central nucleotides agree with TRBD2. Sequenced here: unstimulated CD4+ T cells sorted from spleen or lymph node cells, sampled before intestinal transplant. The origin of this receptor is a human donor who received an intestinal transplant. The sequence in DNA is TGCGCCAGCAGTGATGGCGGGAGATACGATGAGCAGTTCTTC. Its coded protein is CASSDGGRYDEQFF.